This T cell receptor (beta chain) derives from a study of blood T cell repertoires in COVID-19. Method: immunoSEQ multiplex PCR; TCRdb's copy keeps in-frame clones and lacks some. The sample contains fewer than 350,000 clones, 80% to 95% of which appear only once. The V and J ends lost 3 bases and 5 bases respectively, with 6 bases between them. Germline assignment: CDR1 KGHDR and CDR2 SFDVKD. The CDR3 consists of 12 residues. The chain joins TRBV24-1 to TRBJ2-5, with D hard to call. Sequenced sample: peripheral blood. This TCR derives from a woman in her 30s with COVID-19, enrolled during active disease. The CDR3 nucleotides are TGTGCCACCAGTGATCTTGAGGAGACCCAGTACTTC. Its protein is CATSDLEETQYF.